These 20 T cell receptor beta chains share one sample of origin, sequenced in a study of T cell responses to AZD1222 COVID-19 vaccine. The table came from immunoSEQ multiplex PCR; TCRdb's copy has only in-frame clones and leaves some out. The sample has approximately 99,000 clones, around 84% seen once. The sample in question was peripheral blood, obtained on day 0 of AZD1222 vaccination. The source of these receptors is an adult in good health.

The V and J genes are TRBV30 and TRBJ1-6, with a weak D call TRBD1 (5 bases). CDR1 and CDR2 from the germline V gene are GTSNPN and SVGIG (reference sequence). The CDR3 consists of 12 residues. Trimming shortened V by 5 bases and J by 10 bases, and 12 bases separated the two germline ends. This CDR3 reads CAWGREGSPLHF. CDR3 DNA sequence: TGTGCCTGGGGCAGGGAAGGGTCACCCCTCCACTTT. Full variable domain (missing parts from reference TRBV30 and TRBJ1-6): SQTIHQWPATLVQPVGSPLSLECTVEGTSNPNLYWYRQAAGRGLQLLFYSVGIGQISSEVPQNLSASRPQDRQFILSSKKLLLSDSGFYLCAWGREGSPLHFGNGTRLTVT.

V gene TRBV7-3 combines with J gene TRBJ1-1; D is possibly TRBD1 (5 bases). Trimming took off 0 bases at V and 5 bases at J, with 10 bases between the two ends. Germline V gene data show CDR1 as SGHTA and CDR2 as FQGTGA. The CDR3 consists of 14 residues. CDR3 sequence (DNA): TGTGCCAGCAGCTTAACGCCCGGGGCAACTGAAGCTTTCTTT. Protein product: CASSLTPGATEAFF. Full variable domain (rest looked up from reference TRBV7-3 and TRBJ1-1): GAGVSQTPSNKVTEKGKYVELRCDPISGHTALYWYRQSLGQGPEFLIYFQGTGAADDSGLPNDRFFAVRPEGSVSTLKIQRTERGDSAVYLCASSLTPGATEAFFGQGTRLTVV.

The J gene is TRBJ2-1, the V gene TRBV14, with TRBD2 matching over 11 bases. Trimming removed 3 bases from V and 4 bases from J; junction bases left unmatched: 11. Germline CDR1 reads SGHDN; CDR2 reads FVKESK. The CDR3 is 18 residues long. The DNA for the CDR3 is TGTGCCAGCAGCCACATACTGCTAGCGGGGGGACTGTACAATGAGCAGTTCTTC. It yields the protein CASSHILLAGGLYNEQFF.

This sequence joins TRBV4-1 and TRBJ1-1, with D possibly TRBD1 on 5 matching bases. The CDR3 sequence is 13 residues long. CDR1 and CDR2 (germline): MGHRA, YSYEKL. V was pared by 1 base and J by 3 bases, with 6 bases between. CDR3 sequence reads: CASSQGGHTEAFF. DNA of the CDR3: TGCGCCAGCAGCCAAGGGGGCCACACTGAAGCTTTCTTT.

The V and J genes are TRBV2 and TRBJ1-2, with 7 bases fitting TRBD1. V dropped 6 bases and J dropped 0; count of bases not matched to a gene: 7. The V gene's germline CDR1 is SNHLY and CDR2 FYNNEI. The CDR3 is made up of 15 amino acids. CDR3 coding DNA: TGTGCCAGCAGGGGTGTCGGGACAGCTAACTATGGCTACACCTTC. Its translation is CASRGVGTANYGYTF.

The gene calls are TRBV30 and TRBJ2-2; TRBD2 agrees at 8 bases. Germline V gives CDR1 GTSNPN, CDR2 SVGIG (reference sequence). The CDR3 totals 14 residues. V lost 5 bases to trimming and J lost 7 bases; unmatched junction nucleotides: 9. This chain's CDR3 is CAWRNAGGNGELFF. In DNA, the CDR3 is TGTGCCTGGCGAAACGCGGGGGGAAACGGGGAGCTGTTTTTT.

The chain recombines TRBV19 with TRBJ2-7; D is unresolved. Germline values: CDR1 LNHDA, CDR2 SQIVND (reference sequence). The CDR3 totals 15 residues. The germline V and J ends were trimmed by 5 bases and 5 bases, with 19 bases remaining between them. Written as DNA, the CDR3 is TGTGCCAGTAGTGTAAGTAGGCAGGTTCGACACGAGCAGTACTTC. Its protein is CASSVSRQVRHEQYF.

The chain is built from TRBV21-1 and TRBJ1-5; TRBD1, the table's D call, lacks a check against the DNA. TRBV21-1 is annotated as a pseudogene. CDR3 length: 18 amino acids. The DNA of the CDR3 is TGTGCCAGCAGCAAAGAAGGGGGACACGCCTGGGGTAATCAGCCCCAGCATTTT. As protein: CASSKEGGHAWGNQPQHF.

The chain combines TRBV6-5 with TRBJ1-3, with D hard to call. The CDR3 consists of 16 residues. Germline lookup yields CDR1 MNHEY and CDR2 SVGAGI. The V end was cut by 0 bases, the J end by 4 bases, with 13 bases between. The CDR3 region has the DNA TGTGCCAGCAGTTACTCCTCCGGATCGTTAGGAAACACCATATATTTT. Protein: CASSYSSGSLGNTIYF.

This chain links TRBV5-1 with TRBJ1-2; D is undetermined. The V gene lost 0 bases and the J gene lost 4 bases, with 19 bases spanning the gap. From germline, CDR1 is SGHRS and CDR2 YFSETQ. The CDR3 is 17 residues long. DNA of the CDR3: TGCGCCAGCAGCTTGGGTAGTCGGGGTCTCACCTCCTATGGCTACACCTTC. It translates to CASSLGSRGLTSYGYTF.

V is TRBV10-3 and J is TRBJ2-5; TRBD2 might be the D (5 bases). With 3 bases removed from V and 2 bases from J, the gap between germline ends came to 10 bases. Germline V gene lookup returns CDR1 ENHRY and CDR2 SYGVKD. The CDR3 sequence is 14 residues long. Here the CDR3 reads CAISDAGLQETQYF. The CDR3 DNA follows: TGTGCCATCAGTGACGCTGGACTGCAAGAGACCCAGTACTTC.

There are a few counts of this clone. CDR3 nucleotides: TGTGCCAGCAGCCCTGACAGGGGGCTGATTGGAAACACCATATATTTT. This codes for CASSPDRGLIGNTIYF. The chain is built from TRBV14 and TRBJ1-3, with 10 bases that match TRBD1. Germline lookup yields CDR1 SGHDN and CDR2 FVKESK. V shed 4 bases and J 3 bases; nucleotides not matched to a gene: 6. The CDR3 extends over 16 amino acids.

This chain joins TRBV18 and TRBJ2-1; TRBD1 is a possible D gene (6 bases). The V gene's germline CDR1 is KGHSH and CDR2 LQKENI. V was trimmed by 1 base and J by 6 bases, leaving 7 bases between them. This CDR3 has 13 residues. CDR3 sequence (DNA): TGTGCCAGCTCACCACGACAGGCCAATGAGCAGTTCTTC. It specifies CASSPRQANEQFF.

The V gene is TRBV7-3, the J gene TRBJ1-6; D unresolved. CDR3 size: 16 residues. CDR1 is SGHTA, CDR2 FQGTGA, per germline. Trimming removed 0 bases at V and 6 bases at J, with 12 bases between. CDR3 DNA sequence: TGTGCCAGCAGCTTAACCGTAGTCCCAACTAATTCACCCCTCCACTTT. Translating gives CASSLTVVPTNSPLHF.

Worth noting for this clone: Additional DNA sequences in this sample encode the identical CDR3. Here the CDR3 DNA reads TGTGCCAGCAGCGCCGCGTTAGACAATGAGCAGTTCTTC. Translating it yields CASSAALDNEQFF. The rearrangement links TRBV11-1 to TRBJ2-1; D uncertain. This CDR3 is 13 amino acids long. V was trimmed by 5 bases and J by 5 bases, leaving 10 bases between them. From germline, CDR1 is SGHAT and CDR2 FQDESV (reference sequence).

The chain carries TRBV23-1 and TRBJ2-3, with a tentative D call TRBD1 (5 bases). TRBV23-1 is reported as an ORF; its role is uncertain. V was pared by 10 bases and J by 1 base, with 9 bases between. This CDR3 region has 12 residues. CDR3 region: CANRRRTDTQYF. As DNA, the CDR3 is TGCGCCAACAGGCGGCGCACAGATACGCAGTATTTT.

V and J are TRBV6-2 or TRBV6-3 and TRBJ2-1; 7 positions match TRBD2. The germline V gene has CDR1 MNHEY and CDR2 SVGEGT. The CDR3 is made up of 15 amino acids. V shed 6 bases and J 7 bases; nucleotides not matched to a gene: 12. CDR3 DNA sequence: TGTGCCAGCAGCCAACCGGGGGGTACCGGGAATGAGCAGTTCTTC. Amino acid sequence: CASSQPGGTGNEQFF.

This rearrangement joins TRBV19 to TRBJ1-2; 9 bases are a match to TRBD1. Germline V gives CDR1 LNHDA, CDR2 SQIVND (reference sequence). The CDR3 loop spans 17 amino acids. V shed 7 bases, J shed 4 bases, and the junction held 16 bases outside the gene matches. The CDR3 DNA is TGTGCCAGTATCAATTTCGACGGACAGGGGAGGGGCTATGGCTACACCTTC. Residues: CASINFDGQGRGYGYTF.

The CDR3 DNA follows: TGTGCCATCAGTGGGCCGGGACAGGGCCGCTACGAGCAGTACTTC. Its translation: CAISGPGQGRYEQYF. This chain joins TRBV10-3 and TRBJ2-7; TRBD1 matches at 9 bases. The CDR3 has 15 residues. In germline, CDR1 is ENHRY, CDR2 SYGVKD. J lost 3 bases, V lost 4 bases, and 7 bases had no gene match.

CDR3: CAWRLTGRNTIYF. CDR3 in DNA: TGTGCCTGGAGGCTGACAGGGAGAAACACCATATATTTT. The chain links TRBV30 to TRBJ1-3, with 7 positions matching TRBD1. The CDR3 has 13 amino acids. J lost 5 bases, V lost 3 bases, and 4 bases had no gene match. The germline V gene has CDR1 GTSNPN and CDR2 SVGIG (reference sequence).